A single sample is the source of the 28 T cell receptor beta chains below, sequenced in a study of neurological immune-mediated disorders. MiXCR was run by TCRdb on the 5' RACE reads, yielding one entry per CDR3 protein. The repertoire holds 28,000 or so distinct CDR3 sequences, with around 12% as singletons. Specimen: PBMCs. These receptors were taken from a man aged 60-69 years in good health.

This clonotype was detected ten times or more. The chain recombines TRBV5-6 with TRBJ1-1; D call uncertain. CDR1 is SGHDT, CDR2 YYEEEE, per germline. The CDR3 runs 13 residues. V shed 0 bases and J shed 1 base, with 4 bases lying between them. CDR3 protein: CASSLEWNTEAFF. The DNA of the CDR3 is TGTGCCAGCAGCTTGGAGTGGAACACTGAAGCTTTCTTT.

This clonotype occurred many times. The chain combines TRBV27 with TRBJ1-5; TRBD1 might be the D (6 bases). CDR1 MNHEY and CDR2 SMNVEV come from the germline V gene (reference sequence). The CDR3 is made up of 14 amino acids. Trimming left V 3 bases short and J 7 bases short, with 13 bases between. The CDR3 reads CASSFRGKWQPQHF. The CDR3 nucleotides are TGTGCCAGCAGTTTTAGGGGGAAGTGGCAGCCCCAGCATTTT.

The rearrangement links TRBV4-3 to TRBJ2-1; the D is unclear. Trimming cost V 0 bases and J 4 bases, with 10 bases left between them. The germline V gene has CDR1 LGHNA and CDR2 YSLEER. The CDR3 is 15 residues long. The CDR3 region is CASSQDGNRYNEQFF. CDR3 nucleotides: TGCGCCAGCAGCCAAGATGGGAATAGATACAATGAGCAGTTCTTC.

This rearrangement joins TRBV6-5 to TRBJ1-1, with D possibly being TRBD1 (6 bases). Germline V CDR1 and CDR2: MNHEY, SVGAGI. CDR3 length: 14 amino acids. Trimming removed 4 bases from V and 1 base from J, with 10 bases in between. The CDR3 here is CASSSATGNTEAFF. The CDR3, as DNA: TGTGCCAGCAGTTCGGCGACAGGGAACACTGAAGCTTTCTTT.

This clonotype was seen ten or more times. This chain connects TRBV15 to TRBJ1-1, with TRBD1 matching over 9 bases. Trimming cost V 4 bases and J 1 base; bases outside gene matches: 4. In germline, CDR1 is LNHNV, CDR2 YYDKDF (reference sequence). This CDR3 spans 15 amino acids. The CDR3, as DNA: TGTGCCACCAGCACGGACAGGGGATGGAACACTGAAGCTTTCTTT. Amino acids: CATSTDRGWNTEAFF.

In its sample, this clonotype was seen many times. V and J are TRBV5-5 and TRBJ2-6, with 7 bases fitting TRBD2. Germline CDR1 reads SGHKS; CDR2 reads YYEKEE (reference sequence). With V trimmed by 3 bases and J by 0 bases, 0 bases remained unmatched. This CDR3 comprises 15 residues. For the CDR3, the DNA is TGTGCCAGCAGCTGGGGGGGCTCTGGGGCCAACGTCCTGACTTTC. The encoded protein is CASSWGGSGANVLTF. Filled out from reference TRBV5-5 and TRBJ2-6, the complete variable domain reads DAGVTQSPTHLIKTRGQQVTLRCSPISGHKSVSWYQQVLGQGPQFIFQYYEKEERGRGNFPDRFSARQFPNYSSELNVNALLLGDSALYLCASSWGGSGANVLTFGAGSRLTVL.

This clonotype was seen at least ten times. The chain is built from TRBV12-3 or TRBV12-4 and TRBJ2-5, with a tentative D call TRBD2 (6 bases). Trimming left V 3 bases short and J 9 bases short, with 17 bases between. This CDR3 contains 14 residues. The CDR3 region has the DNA TGTGCCAGCAGTTTTATACGCGGGGTTTCGGCCCAGTACTTC. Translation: CASSFIRGVSAQYF.

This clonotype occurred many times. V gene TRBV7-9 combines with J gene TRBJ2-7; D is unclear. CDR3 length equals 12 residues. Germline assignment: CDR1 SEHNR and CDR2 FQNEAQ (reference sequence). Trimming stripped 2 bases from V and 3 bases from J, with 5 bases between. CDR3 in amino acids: CASSLYSYEQYF. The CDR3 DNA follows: TGTGCCAGCAGCTTATACAGCTACGAGCAGTACTTC.

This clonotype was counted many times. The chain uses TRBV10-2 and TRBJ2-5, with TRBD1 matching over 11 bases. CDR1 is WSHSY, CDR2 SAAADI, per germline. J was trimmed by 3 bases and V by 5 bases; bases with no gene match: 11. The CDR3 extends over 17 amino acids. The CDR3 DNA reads TGCGCCAGCAGTACGGACAGGGGGCGCGGTTCAGAAGAGACCCAGTACTTC. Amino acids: CASSTDRGRGSEETQYF.

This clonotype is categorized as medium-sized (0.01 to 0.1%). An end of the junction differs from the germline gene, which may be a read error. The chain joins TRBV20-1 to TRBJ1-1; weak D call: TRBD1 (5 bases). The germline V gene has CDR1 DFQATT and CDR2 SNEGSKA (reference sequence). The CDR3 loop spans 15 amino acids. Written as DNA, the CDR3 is TGCAGTGCAAGAGGGGAAAGGGTACTGAGGACTGAAGCTTTCTTT. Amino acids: CSARGERVLRTEAFF.

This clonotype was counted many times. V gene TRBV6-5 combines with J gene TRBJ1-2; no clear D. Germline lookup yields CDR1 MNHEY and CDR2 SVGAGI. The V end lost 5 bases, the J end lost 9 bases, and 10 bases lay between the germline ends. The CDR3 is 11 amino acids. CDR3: CASSNQLRYTF. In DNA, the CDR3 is TGTGCCAGCAGTAACCAGCTCCGCTACACCTTC.

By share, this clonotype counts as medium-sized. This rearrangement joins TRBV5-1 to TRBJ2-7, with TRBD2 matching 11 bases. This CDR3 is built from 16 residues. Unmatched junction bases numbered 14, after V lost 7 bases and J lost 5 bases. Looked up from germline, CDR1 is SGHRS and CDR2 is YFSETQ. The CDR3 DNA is TGCGCCAGCTCCCCAGGGGGGCTAGCGGGAGGCCACGAGCAGTACTTC. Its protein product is CASSPGGLAGGHEQYF.

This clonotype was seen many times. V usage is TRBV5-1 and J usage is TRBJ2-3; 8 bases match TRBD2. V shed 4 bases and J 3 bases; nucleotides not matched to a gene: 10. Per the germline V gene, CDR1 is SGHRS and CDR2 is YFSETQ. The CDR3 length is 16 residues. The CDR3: CASSPLSGSVTDTQYF. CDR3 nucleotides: TGCGCCAGCAGCCCTTTGAGCGGGAGTGTGACAGATACGCAGTATTTT.

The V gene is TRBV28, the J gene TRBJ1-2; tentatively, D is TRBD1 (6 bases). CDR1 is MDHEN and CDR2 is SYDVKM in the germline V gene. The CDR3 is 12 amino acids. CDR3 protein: CGHRDPNYGYTF. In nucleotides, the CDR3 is TGTGGACACAGGGATCCTAACTATGGCTACACCTTC.

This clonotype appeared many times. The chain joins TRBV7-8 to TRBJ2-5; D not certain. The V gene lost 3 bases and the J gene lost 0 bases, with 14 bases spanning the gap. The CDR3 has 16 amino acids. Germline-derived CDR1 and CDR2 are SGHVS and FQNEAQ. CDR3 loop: CASSFERLQYQETQYF. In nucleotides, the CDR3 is TGTGCCAGCAGCTTCGAGAGACTCCAGTACCAAGAGACCCAGTACTTC.

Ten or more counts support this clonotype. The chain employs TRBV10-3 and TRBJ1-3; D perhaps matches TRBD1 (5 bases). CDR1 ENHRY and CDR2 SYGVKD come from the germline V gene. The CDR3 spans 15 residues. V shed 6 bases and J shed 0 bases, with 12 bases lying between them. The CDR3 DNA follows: TGTGCCATCAGGGAAACAGGAAGCTCTGGAAACACCATATATTTT. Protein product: CAIRETGSSGNTIYF.

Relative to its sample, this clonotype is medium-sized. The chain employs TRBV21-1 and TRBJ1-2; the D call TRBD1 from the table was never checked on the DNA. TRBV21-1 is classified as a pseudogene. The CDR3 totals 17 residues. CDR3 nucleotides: TGTGCCAGCAGCGCCCTAGATAACGGGCGGAAGAACTATGGCTACACCTTC. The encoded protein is CASSALDNGRKNYGYTF.

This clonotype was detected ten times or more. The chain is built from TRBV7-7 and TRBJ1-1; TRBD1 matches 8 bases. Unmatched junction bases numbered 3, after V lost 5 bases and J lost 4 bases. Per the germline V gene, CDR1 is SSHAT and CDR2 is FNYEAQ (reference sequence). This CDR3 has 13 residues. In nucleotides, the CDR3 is TGTGCCAGCAGCCGAGACAGGGGCACTGAAGCTTTCTTT. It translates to CASSRDRGTEAFF.

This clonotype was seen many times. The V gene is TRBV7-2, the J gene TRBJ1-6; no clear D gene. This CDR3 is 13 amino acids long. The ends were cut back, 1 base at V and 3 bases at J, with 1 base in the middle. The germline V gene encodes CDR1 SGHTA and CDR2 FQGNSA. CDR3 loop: CASSLDYNSPLHF. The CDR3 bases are TGTGCCAGCAGCTTAGACTATAATTCACCCCTCCACTTT.

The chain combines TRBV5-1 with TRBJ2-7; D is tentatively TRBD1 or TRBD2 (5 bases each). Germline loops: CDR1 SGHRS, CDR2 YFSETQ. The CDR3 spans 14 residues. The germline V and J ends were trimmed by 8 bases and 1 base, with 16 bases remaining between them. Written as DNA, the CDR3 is TGCGCCAGTAACCGGGACGCCTTATCCTACGAGCAGTACTTC. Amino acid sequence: CASNRDALSYEQYF.

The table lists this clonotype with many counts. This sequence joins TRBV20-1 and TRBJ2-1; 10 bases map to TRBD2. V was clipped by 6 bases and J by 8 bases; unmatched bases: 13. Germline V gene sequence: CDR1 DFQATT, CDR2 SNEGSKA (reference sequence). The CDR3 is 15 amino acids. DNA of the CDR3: TGCAGTGCCCGTACGCTAGCGGGAGACCACCATGAGCAGTTCTTC. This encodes CSARTLAGDHHEQFF.

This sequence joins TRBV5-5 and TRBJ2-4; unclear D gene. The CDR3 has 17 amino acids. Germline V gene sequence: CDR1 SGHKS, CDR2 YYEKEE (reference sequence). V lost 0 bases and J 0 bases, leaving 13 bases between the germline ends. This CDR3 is CASSLEVTRLAKNIQYF. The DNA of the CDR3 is TGTGCCAGCAGCTTGGAAGTGACCCGACTAGCCAAAAACATTCAGTACTTC.

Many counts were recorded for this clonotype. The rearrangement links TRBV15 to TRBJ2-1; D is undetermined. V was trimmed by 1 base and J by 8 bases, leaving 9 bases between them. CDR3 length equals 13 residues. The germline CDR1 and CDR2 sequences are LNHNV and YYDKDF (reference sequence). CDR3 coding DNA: TGTGCCACCAGCAGAGCCGGCCGCGATGAGCAGTTCTTC. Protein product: CATSRAGRDEQFF.

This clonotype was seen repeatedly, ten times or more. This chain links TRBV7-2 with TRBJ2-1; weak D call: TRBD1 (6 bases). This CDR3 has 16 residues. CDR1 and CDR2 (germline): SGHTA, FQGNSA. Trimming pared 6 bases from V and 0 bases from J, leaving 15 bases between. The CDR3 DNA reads TGTGCCAGCAGAAAACAGGGAAGGAGCTCCTACAATGAGCAGTTCTTC. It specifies CASRKQGRSSYNEQFF. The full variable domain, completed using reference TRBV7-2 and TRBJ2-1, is GAGVSQSPSNKVTEKGKDVELRCDPISGHTALYWYRQSLGQGLEFLIYFQGNSAPDKSGLPSDRFSAERTGGSVSTLTIQRTQQEDSAVYLCASRKQGRSSYNEQFFGPGTRLTVL.

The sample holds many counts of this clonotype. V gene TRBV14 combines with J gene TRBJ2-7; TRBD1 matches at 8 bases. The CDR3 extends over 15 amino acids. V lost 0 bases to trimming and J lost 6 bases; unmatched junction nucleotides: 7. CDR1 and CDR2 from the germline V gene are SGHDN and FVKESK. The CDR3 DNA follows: TGTGCCAGCAGCCAAGACAGGGGGCATTTTGTCGAGCAGTACTTC. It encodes CASSQDRGHFVEQYF.

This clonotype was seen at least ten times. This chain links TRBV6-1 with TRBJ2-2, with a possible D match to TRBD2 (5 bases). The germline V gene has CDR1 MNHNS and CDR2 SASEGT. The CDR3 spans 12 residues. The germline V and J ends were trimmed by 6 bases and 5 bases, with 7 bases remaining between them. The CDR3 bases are TGTGCCAGCAGACTAGTTACCGGGGAGCTGTTTTTT. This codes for CASRLVTGELFF.

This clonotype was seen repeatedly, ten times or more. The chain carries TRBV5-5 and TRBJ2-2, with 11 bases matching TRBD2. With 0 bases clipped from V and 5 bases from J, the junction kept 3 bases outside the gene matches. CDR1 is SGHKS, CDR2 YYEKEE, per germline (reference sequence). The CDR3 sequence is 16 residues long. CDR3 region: CASSLGLAGGTGELFF. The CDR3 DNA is TGTGCCAGCAGCTTGGGCCTAGCGGGAGGAACCGGGGAGCTGTTTTTT.

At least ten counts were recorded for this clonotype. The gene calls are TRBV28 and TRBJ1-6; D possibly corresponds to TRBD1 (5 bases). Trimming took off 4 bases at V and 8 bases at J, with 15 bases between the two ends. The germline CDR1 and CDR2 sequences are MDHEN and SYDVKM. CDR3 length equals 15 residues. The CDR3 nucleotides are TGTGCCAGCAGTTACCGGGAACAGGTTTATTCACCCCTCCACTTT. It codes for CASSYREQVYSPLHF.